The clone carrying this T cell receptor (beta chain) showed up many times. Its matching antigen is unknown. V was cut by 6 bases and J by 4 bases, with 15 bases left in between. There are 14 residues in the CDR3. Germline V gene sequence: CDR1 MNHEY, CDR2 SVGAGI. The entry originates in a study of T cell responses to AZD1222 COVID-19 vaccine. General study results and limits: Dominant CD4 TCR responses targeted spike regions 160-218 and 743-854. Most donors were white British and more were female, and clonal diversity was possibly underestimated.

Produced via immunoSEQ multiplex PCR; TCRdb's table is partial and in-frame only. The data hold some 80,000 clones, with approximately 88% observed a single time. The origin of this receptor is an adult who received the MenACWY meningococcal vaccine as a control. The chain has TRBV6-5 and TRBJ1-1; perhaps TRBD1 as D (5 bases). Specimen: peripheral blood, collected 28 days after the second dose of the MenACWY control vaccine. CDR3 protein: CASSGAGIFTEAFF. DNA for the CDR3: TGTGCCAGCAGCGGAGCAGGGATTTTCACTGAAGCTTTCTTT.